The rows below give T cell receptor beta chains drawn from one sample of a study of blood T cell repertoires in COVID-19. Some clones are missing from TCRdb's copy, which holds only in-frame ones; the method was immunoSEQ multiplex PCR. The table records some 100,000 clones, approximately 79% of them present only once. Sequences were obtained from peripheral blood. The receptors shown here come from a man between 70 and 80 years old with COVID-19, enrolled during active disease. Each CDR3 is given without its conserved first and last residue. Each record gives: D gene, V gene, J gene, CDR3 length, CDR3 protein. The D gene is left open where the match is weak.

d_call: -; v_call: TRBV9; j_call: TRBJ1-1; cdr3_length: 13; cdr3_aa: ASSSTVGANTEAF
d_call: TRBD1; v_call: TRBV11-2; j_call: TRBJ1-2; cdr3_length: 13; cdr3_aa: ASSFSRTGDYGYT
d_call: -; v_call: TRBV27; j_call: TRBJ1-5; cdr3_length: 12; cdr3_aa: ASRLTGNNQPQH
d_call: -; v_call: TRBV7-9; j_call: TRBJ1-5; cdr3_length: 14; cdr3_aa: ASSINTGWSNQPQH
d_call: TRBD2; v_call: TRBV18; j_call: TRBJ2-5; cdr3_length: 15; cdr3_aa: ASSPGTSGSGQETQY
d_call: TRBD2; v_call: TRBV28; j_call: TRBJ2-2; cdr3_length: 13; cdr3_aa: ATPGLAGAPGELF
d_call: -; v_call: TRBV5-6; j_call: TRBJ2-7; cdr3_length: 12; cdr3_aa: ASSLLGASYEQY
d_call: -; v_call: TRBV29-1; j_call: TRBJ1-5; cdr3_length: 10; cdr3_aa: SAKQQNQPQH
d_call: TRBD2; v_call: TRBV5-4; j_call: TRBJ2-5; cdr3_length: 12; cdr3_aa: ASRPTGGSETQY
d_call: TRBD2; v_call: TRBV27; j_call: TRBJ2-1; cdr3_length: 13; cdr3_aa: ASRPGLAGVNEQF
d_call: -; v_call: TRBV10-2; j_call: TRBJ1-5; cdr3_length: 12; cdr3_aa: ASSLGHSNQPQH
d_call: -; v_call: TRBV5-6; j_call: TRBJ2-7; cdr3_length: 10; cdr3_aa: ASSRDNLAQY
d_call: -; v_call: TRBV6-2/TRBV6-3; j_call: TRBJ1-5; cdr3_length: 12; cdr3_aa: ASSYSGSDQPQH
d_call: TRBD2; v_call: TRBV27; j_call: TRBJ2-1; cdr3_length: 13; cdr3_aa: ASSPLAGAYNEQF
d_call: TRBD2; v_call: TRBV7-2; j_call: TRBJ2-3; cdr3_length: 14; cdr3_aa: ASSLGGRGSTDTQY
d_call: -; v_call: TRBV15; j_call: TRBJ2-1; cdr3_length: 15; cdr3_aa: ATSREGAAFKGNEQF
d_call: -; v_call: TRBV28; j_call: TRBJ2-1; cdr3_length: 14; cdr3_aa: ASSKQGVRSYNEQF
d_call: -; v_call: TRBV6-5; j_call: TRBJ1-2; cdr3_length: 11; cdr3_aa: ASARDFNYGYT
d_call: -; v_call: TRBV27; j_call: TRBJ2-1; cdr3_length: 13; cdr3_aa: ASSLSGQADNEQF
d_call: -; v_call: TRBV7-2; j_call: TRBJ1-3; cdr3_length: 14; cdr3_aa: ASSLAWADGVNTIY
d_call: -; v_call: TRBV7-3; j_call: TRBJ2-7; cdr3_length: 11; cdr3_aa: ASSADGTYEQY
d_call: TRBD1; v_call: TRBV6-5; j_call: TRBJ1-2; cdr3_length: 12; cdr3_aa: ASSLGQGIGGYT
d_call: -; v_call: TRBV5-1; j_call: TRBJ1-1; cdr3_length: 13; cdr3_aa: ASSFGGNQNTEAF
d_call: -; v_call: TRBV30; j_call: TRBJ1-1; cdr3_length: 12; cdr3_aa: AWKGGTANTEAF
d_call: TRBD1; v_call: TRBV10-3; j_call: TRBJ2-7; cdr3_length: 10; cdr3_aa: AIGTGGYEQY
d_call: TRBD2; v_call: TRBV3-1/TRBV3-2; j_call: TRBJ2-3; cdr3_length: 15; cdr3_aa: ASSPNTGTSGTDTQY
d_call: -; v_call: TRBV5-4; j_call: TRBJ2-1; cdr3_length: 11; cdr3_aa: ASSPDTNNEQF
d_call: TRBD2; v_call: TRBV9; j_call: TRBJ2-7; cdr3_length: 14; cdr3_aa: ASSVGVTSGRDEQY
d_call: -; v_call: TRBV29-1; j_call: TRBJ2-3; cdr3_length: 12; cdr3_aa: SVERQGWGDTQY
d_call: TRBD2; v_call: TRBV19; j_call: TRBJ2-7; cdr3_length: 11; cdr3_aa: ASGTSGTYEQY
d_call: TRBD1; v_call: TRBV5-1; j_call: TRBJ2-2; cdr3_length: 15; cdr3_aa: ASSLRRGQGITGELF
d_call: -; v_call: TRBV27; j_call: TRBJ2-7; cdr3_length: 13; cdr3_aa: ASSENIRSSYEQY
d_call: -; v_call: TRBV4-2; j_call: TRBJ1-4; cdr3_length: 14; cdr3_aa: ASSQRLQGGNEKLF
d_call: -; v_call: TRBV10-3; j_call: TRBJ1-1; cdr3_length: 11; cdr3_aa: AIRDRENTEAF
d_call: -; v_call: TRBV7-2; j_call: TRBJ1-2; cdr3_length: 12; cdr3_aa: ASSLDHRVNGYT
d_call: -; v_call: TRBV27; j_call: TRBJ2-2; cdr3_length: 13; cdr3_aa: ASSQLGGNTGELF
d_call: TRBD1; v_call: TRBV28; j_call: TRBJ1-6; cdr3_length: 10; cdr3_aa: AIRQGGSPLH
d_call: -; v_call: TRBV7-3; j_call: TRBJ1-5; cdr3_length: 11; cdr3_aa: ASSLFQNQPQH
d_call: TRBD2; v_call: TRBV5-1; j_call: TRBJ2-7; cdr3_length: 13; cdr3_aa: ASSLVLAGVGEQY
d_call: TRBD1; v_call: TRBV27; j_call: TRBJ2-5; cdr3_length: 19; cdr3_aa: ASSSIASRTGVILTRGTQY
d_call: -; v_call: TRBV30; j_call: TRBJ1-4; cdr3_length: 14; cdr3_aa: AWSTTAGMFYEKLF
d_call: -; v_call: TRBV7-2; j_call: TRBJ2-3; cdr3_length: 12; cdr3_aa: ASSPRVITDTQY
d_call: -; v_call: TRBV2; j_call: TRBJ1-4; cdr3_length: 12; cdr3_aa: ASIPVNRNEKLF
d_call: TRBD1; v_call: TRBV5-1; j_call: TRBJ1-4; cdr3_length: 17; cdr3_aa: ASSGGTGLLEGEYEKLF
d_call: TRBD2; v_call: TRBV11-2; j_call: TRBJ2-1; cdr3_length: 14; cdr3_aa: ASIPSGGSTYNEQF
d_call: TRBD2; v_call: TRBV9; j_call: TRBJ2-3; cdr3_length: 15; cdr3_aa: ASSAGGLAGITDTQY
d_call: -; v_call: TRBV7-2; j_call: TRBJ2-7; cdr3_length: 13; cdr3_aa: ASSTRDSRWYEQY
d_call: TRBD2; v_call: TRBV9; j_call: TRBJ2-7; cdr3_length: 9; cdr3_aa: ASGTSYEQY
d_call: TRBD1; v_call: TRBV6-5; j_call: TRBJ2-5; cdr3_length: 11; cdr3_aa: ASSQTGAETQY
d_call: -; v_call: TRBV18; j_call: TRBJ1-1; cdr3_length: 12; cdr3_aa: ASARRVENTEAF
d_call: TRBD2; v_call: TRBV27; j_call: TRBJ2-1; cdr3_length: 15; cdr3_aa: ASSPIGSAGVGNEQF
d_call: -; v_call: TRBV24-1; j_call: TRBJ1-5; cdr3_length: 14; cdr3_aa: ATSDGGTSGVQPQH
d_call: -; v_call: TRBV10-3; j_call: TRBJ2-2; cdr3_length: 17; cdr3_aa: AISESPGTFYQTAGELF
d_call: TRBD2; v_call: TRBV24-1; j_call: TRBJ2-1; cdr3_length: 14; cdr3_aa: ATGTSGSVSYNEQF